This is a list of T cell receptor beta chains from one sample in a study of CD8 T cells in Susac syndrome. TCRdb used MiXCR to reprocess the immunoSEQ multiplex PCR reads, holding one entry per CDR3 protein. Of hundreds of thousands of distinct CDR3 sequences in the sample, roughly 90% were seen once. Sample: CD8+ T cells from PBMCs. The receptors here all came from a human donor with multiple sclerosis. Each CDR3 is given with its conserved first and last residue. D genes are given only for firm matches. Clone size is shown for a subset of rows, as once, few, many or a class of expanded clone.

>TRBJ2-2|NA|TRBV20-1|NA
CSATSRTNTGELFF
TGCAGTGCCACTAGCAGAACGAACACCGGGGAGCTGTTTTTT
>TRBJ1-1|NA|TRBV6-1|NA
CASIPWDMNTEAFF
TGTGCCAGCATCCCCTGGGATATGAACACTGAAGCTTTCTTT
>TRBJ2-5|NA|TRBV18|NA
CASSPRRPRHLADQETQYF
TGTGCCAGCTCACCGAGGAGGCCCAGGCATTTGGCGGACCAAGAGACCCAGTACTTC
>TRBJ2-4|TRBD2|TRBV28|NA
CASSLSGGGIQYF
TGTGCCAGCAGTTTATCGGGAGGTGGCATTCAGTACTTC
>TRBJ2-6|NA|TRBV19|NA
CASTAGANVLTF
TGTGCCAGTACCGCCGGGGCCAACGTCCTGACTTTC
>TRBJ2-1|TRBD2|TRBV2|NA
CASSSGLGDNEQFF
TGTGCCAGCAGTTCGGGACTAGGAGACAATGAGCAGTTCTTC
>TRBJ1-2|NA|TRBV5-1|NA
CASSFGYRESYGYTF
TGCGCCAGCAGCTTTGGTTACAGGGAATCCTATGGCTACACCTTC
>TRBJ2-7|NA|TRBV13|once
CASSLPTAGVYEQYF
TGTGCCAGCAGCTTACCGACGGCCGGAGTCTACGAGCAGTACTTC
>TRBJ2-2|TRBD2|TRBV4-3|NA
CASSQALASGGANGELFF
TGCGCCAGCAGCCAAGCCCTGGCTAGCGGGGGGGCCAACGGGGAGCTGTTTTTT
>TRBJ2-7|TRBD2|TRBV7-9|NA
CASSSGLAGAPDSYEQYF
TGTGCCAGCAGCTCGGGGCTAGCGGGGGCGCCGGACTCCTACGAGCAGTACTTC
>TRBJ1-1|NA|TRBV7-2|NA
CASSLASGVTEAFF
TGTGCCAGCAGCTTAGCCTCGGGGGTCACTGAAGCTTTCTTT
>TRBJ2-3|TRBD1|TRBV6-2/TRBV6-3|NA
CASSSSGQTTDTQYF
TGTGCCAGCAGTTCCTCGGGACAGACCACAGATACGCAGTATTTT
>TRBJ2-1|NA|TRBV27|NA
CASRVANYNEQFF
TGTGCCAGCAGGGTGGCTAACTACAATGAGCAGTTCTTC
>TRBJ2-6|TRBD1|TRBV27|NA
CASRLGQGVELSGANVLTF
TGTGCCAGCCGGCTGGGACAGGGGGTTGAATTGTCTGGGGCCAACGTCCTGACTTTC
>TRBJ2-1|TRBD2|TRBV15|NA
CATSRGTGGDYNEQFF
TGTGCCACCAGCAGAGGCACGGGAGGCGACTACAATGAGCAGTTCTTC
>TRBJ2-1|TRBD2|TRBV20-1|NA
CSARDGLADNNEQFF
TGCAGTGCCCGAGACGGACTAGCGGATAACAATGAGCAGTTCTTC
>TRBJ2-1|NA|TRBV27|NA
CASSLFGPTYNEQFF
TGTGCCAGCAGTTTATTCGGGCCGACCTACAATGAGCAGTTCTTC
>TRBJ2-7|TRBD2|TRBV15|NA
CATSRDSGRPGWQEQYF
TGTGCCACCAGCAGAGATAGCGGGAGACCCGGATGGCAAGAGCAGTACTTC
>TRBJ2-7|TRBD2|TRBV29-1|NA
CSAGGDPVTEQYF
TGCAGCGCCGGGGGGGACCCGGTGACCGAGCAGTACTTC
>TRBJ2-5|NA|TRBV7-9|once
CASSLAGGAETQYF
TGTGCCAGCAGCTTAGCTGGCGGGGCGGAGACCCAGTACTTC
>TRBJ2-5|NA|TRBV11-3|NA
CASSSLDRPETQYF
TGTGCCAGCAGCTCCTTGGACAGACCAGAGACCCAGTACTTC
>TRBJ2-1|NA|TRBV6-4|NA
CASSDRLEANEQFF
TGTGCCAGCAGTGACCGGCTAGAGGCCAATGAGCAGTTCTTC
>TRBJ2-7|NA|TRBV6-4|NA
CASGESGESEQYF
TGTGCCAGCGGGGAATCTGGGGAGTCCGAGCAGTACTTC
>TRBJ2-3|TRBD2|TRBV4-2|NA
CASSQFPETSVPDTQYF
TGTGCCAGCAGCCAATTTCCCGAGACTAGCGTCCCAGATACGCAGTATTTT
>TRBJ2-2|NA|TRBV18|NA
CASSLDMVDTGELFF
TGTGCCAGCTCACTCGACATGGTGGACACCGGGGAGCTGTTTTTT
>TRBJ2-3|NA|TRBV29-1|NA
CSVEGRDTQYF
TGCAGCGTTGAGGGTAGAGATACGCAGTATTTT
>TRBJ2-5|NA|TRBV20-1|NA
CSGLRPGTHMGETQYF
TGCAGTGGCCTACGGCCAGGGACTCACATGGGGGAGACCCAGTACTTC
>TRBJ2-1|NA|TRBV9|NA
CASSLDGRSYNEQFF
TGTGCCAGCAGCCTAGATGGGAGGTCCTACAATGAGCAGTTCTTC
>TRBJ2-3|NA|TRBV27|NA
CASSPGTVTADTQYF
TGTGCCAGCAGTCCCGGGACCGTGACGGCAGATACGCAGTATTTT
>TRBJ2-3|TRBD2|TRBV29-1|NA
CSVALWTSGRAGTDTQYF
TGCAGCGTTGCTCTGTGGACTAGCGGGAGGGCCGGGACAGATACGCAGTATTTT
>TRBJ1-2|NA|TRBV20-1|NA
CSATEPGKGYTF
TGCAGTGCTACGGAACCTGGAAAAGGCTACACCTTC
>TRBJ2-3|TRBD1|TRBV18|NA
CASSPGQGMDTQYF
TGTGCCAGCTCACCTGGACAGGGGATGGATACGCAGTATTTT
>TRBJ2-3|NA|TRBV30|NA
CAWSPFPTDTQYF
TGTGCCTGGAGTCCATTCCCCACAGATACGCAGTATTTT
>TRBJ2-7|NA|TRBV25-1|NA
CASSELGTTSYEQYF
TGTGCCAGCAGTGAACTTGGGACAACTTCCTACGAGCAGTACTTC
>TRBJ1-5|NA|TRBV25-1|NA
CASSAPGVWQPQHF
TGTGCCAGCAGTGCCCCTGGCGTTTGGCAGCCCCAGCATTTT
>TRBJ2-2|TRBD2|TRBV10-3|once
CATEAGLNTGELFF
TGTGCCACCGAAGCGGGATTGAACACCGGGGAGCTGTTTTTT
>TRBJ1-1|NA|TRBV4-1|NA
CASSQAGGMVSEAFF
TGCGCCAGCAGCCAAGCTGGGGGAATGGTCTCTGAAGCCTTCTTT
>TRBJ1-2|NA|TRBV11-2|NA
CASSPGQTNYGYTF
TGTGCCAGCAGCCCAGGACAGACTAACTATGGCTACACCTTC
>TRBJ2-5|TRBD1|TRBV24-1|NA
CATSDSPGGLPREQETQYF
TGTGCCACCAGTGATTCCCCAGGGGGCTTACCCAGGGAACAAGAGACCCAGTACTTC
>TRBJ2-7|NA|TRBV5-6|few
CASSLALAGSYEQYF
TGTGCCAGCAGCTTGGCTCTGGCAGGGTCCTACGAGCAGTACTTC
>TRBJ1-2|TRBD1|TRBV9|NA
CASSAGQGYYGYTF
TGTGCCAGCAGCGCCGGACAGGGCTACTATGGCTACACCTTC
>TRBJ2-2|NA|TRBV7-9|NA
CASSLNSRELFF
TGTGCCAGCAGCTTAAATTCGCGGGAGCTGTTTTTT
>TRBJ1-2|TRBD1|TRBV7-9|NA
CASSLGTANYGYTF
TGTGCCAGCAGCTTGGGGACAGCGAACTATGGCTACACCTTC
>TRBJ1-6|NA|TRBV5-4|NA
CASSWADDNSPLHF
TGTGCCAGCAGTTGGGCAGACGATAATTCACCCCTCCACTTT
>TRBJ1-4|TRBD1|TRBV6-2/TRBV6-3|NA
CASSRGTEAEKLFF
TGTGCCAGCAGTCGAGGGACAGAAGCGGAAAAACTGTTTTTT
>TRBJ1-1|TRBD1|TRBV20-1|NA
CSAGTGANTEAFF
TGCAGTGCTGGGACAGGGGCGAACACTGAAGCTTTCTTT
>TRBJ2-7|TRBD1|TRBV4-1|NA
CASSPEGSGQGTYEQYF
TGCGCCAGCAGCCCGGAGGGCTCGGGACAGGGGACCTACGAGCAGTACTTC
>TRBJ2-1|TRBD2|TRBV15|NA
CATQTPYGGEGDSYNEQFF
TGTGCCACCCAAACACCCTACGGCGGGGAGGGAGACTCCTACAATGAGCAGTTCTTC
>TRBJ2-4|NA|TRBV7-9|once
CASSLVRPGIQYF
TGTGCCAGCAGCTTAGTAAGACCTGGCATTCAGTACTTC
>TRBJ2-1|TRBD2|TRBV18|NA
CASSGWGGFYNEQFF
TGTGCCAGCTCGGGCTGGGGGGGGTTCTACAATGAGCAGTTCTTC
>TRBJ2-2|TRBD2|TRBV3-1|NA
CASSKRTSGNTGELFF
TGTGCCAGCAGCAAACGGACTAGCGGAAACACCGGGGAGCTGTTTTTT
>TRBJ2-5|NA|TRBV5-6|NA
CASSLARTAKETQYF
TGTGCCAGCAGCTTGGCTCGGACAGCAAAAGAGACCCAGTACTTC
>TRBJ1-5|NA|TRBV19|once
CASIQMGGTDRQPQHF
TGTGCCAGTATCCAAATGGGGGGGACGGATCGTCAGCCCCAGCATTTT
>TRBJ2-7|NA|TRBV29-1|NA
CSAVKTYEQYF
TGCAGCGCCGTCAAGACCTACGAGCAGTACTTC
>TRBJ2-4|NA|TRBV30|once
CAWSGPKNIQYF
TGTGCCTGGAGTGGGCCTAAAAACATTCAGTACTTC